This T cell receptor beta chain was identified during a study of T cell responses to AZD1222 COVID-19 vaccine. In germline, CDR1 is MGHRA, CDR2 YSYEKL. Trimming removed 4 bases at V and 7 bases at J, with 13 bases between. The CDR3 sequence is 14 residues long. The method was immunoSEQ multiplex PCR; TCRdb's version includes in-frame clones alone and lacks a portion of them. The sample lists 100,000 to 150,000 clones, about 90% occurring once. Study results and limitations: No repertoire was sampled before or during the peak T cell response, only after it. Clonal diversity may have been underestimated in mostly white British donors. Two AZD1222 doses significantly raised spike-specific TCR breadth and depth over controls. Within unmutated variant regions lay the reported targets of nearly half of spike-specific TCRs.

As concerns this clone: Its matching antigen is unknown.

This specimen was peripheral blood, taken on day 0 of AZD1222 vaccination. The rearrangement joins TRBV4-1 to TRBJ2-2; possible D gene TRBD2, 5 bases. The clonotype originates from an adult in good health. The CDR3 protein is CASSLTYGGGELFF. The CDR3 region has the DNA TGCGCCAGCAGCCTTACTTATGGAGGCGGGGAGCTGTTTTTT.